The clone carrying this T cell receptor beta chain was picked up a small number of times. The antigen is unknown. These data belong to a study of early T cells in non-severe SARS-CoV-2 infection. Study as a whole: Bulk RNA taken from unsorted whole blood was sequenced, leaving chains unpaired.

Individual cDNA molecules were tagged with unique molecular identifiers, the study reported. Each CDR3 protein is one row after TCRdb ran MiXCR on the 5' RACE reads. The sample carries about 50,000 distinct CDR3 sequences, over 13% recorded once. V shed 3 bases, J shed 7 bases, and the junction held 3 bases outside the gene matches. The CDR3 is 14 residues long. Study-wide findings and caveats: Database matching using VDJdb favored anti-spike CD8 responses, with private and CD4 specificities left missing.

The clonotype originates from an adult who was a healthcare worker with PCR-confirmed SARS-CoV-2 infection or an uninfected control (not recorded which). The J gene is TRBJ2-3, the V gene TRBV12-3 or TRBV12-4; 11 bases fit TRBD1. Sequenced material: whole blood, taken at baseline. CDR3 DNA: TGTGCCAGCAGTTTCGGGACAGGGGGTAATACGCAGTATTTT. This sequence encodes CASSFGTGGNTQYF.